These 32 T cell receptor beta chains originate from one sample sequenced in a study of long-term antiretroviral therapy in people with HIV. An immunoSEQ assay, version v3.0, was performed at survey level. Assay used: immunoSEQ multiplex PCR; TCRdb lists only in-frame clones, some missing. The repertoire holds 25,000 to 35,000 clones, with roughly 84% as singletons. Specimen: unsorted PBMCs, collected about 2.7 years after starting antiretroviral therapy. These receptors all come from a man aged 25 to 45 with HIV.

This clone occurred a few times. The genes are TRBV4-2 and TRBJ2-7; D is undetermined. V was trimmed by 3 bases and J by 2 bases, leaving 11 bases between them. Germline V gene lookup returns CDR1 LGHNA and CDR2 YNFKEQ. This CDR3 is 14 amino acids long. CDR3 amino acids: CASSQALGAYEQYF. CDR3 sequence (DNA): TGTGCCAGCAGCCAGGCCCTAGGTGCCTACGAGCAGTACTTC.

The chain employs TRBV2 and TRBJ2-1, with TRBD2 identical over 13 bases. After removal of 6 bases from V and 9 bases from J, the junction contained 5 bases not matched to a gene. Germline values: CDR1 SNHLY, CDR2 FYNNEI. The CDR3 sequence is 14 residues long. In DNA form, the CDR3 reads TGTGCCAGCAGGAGTACTAGCGGGGGGGGTGAGCAGTTCTTC. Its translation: CASRSTSGGGEQFF.

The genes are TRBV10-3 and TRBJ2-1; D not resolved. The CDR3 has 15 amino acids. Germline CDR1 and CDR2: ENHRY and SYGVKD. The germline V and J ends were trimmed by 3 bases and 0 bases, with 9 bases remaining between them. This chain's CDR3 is CAISDSRSSYNEQFF. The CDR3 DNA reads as TGTGCCATCAGTGATTCAAGGAGCTCCTACAATGAGCAGTTCTTC.

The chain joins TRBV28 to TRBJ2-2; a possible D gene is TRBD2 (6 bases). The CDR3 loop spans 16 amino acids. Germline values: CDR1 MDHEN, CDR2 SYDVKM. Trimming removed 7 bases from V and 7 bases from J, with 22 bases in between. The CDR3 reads CASTSPGEYIGGELFF. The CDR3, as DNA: TGTGCCAGCACCTCGCCGGGGGAATATATCGGCGGGGAGCTGTTTTTT.

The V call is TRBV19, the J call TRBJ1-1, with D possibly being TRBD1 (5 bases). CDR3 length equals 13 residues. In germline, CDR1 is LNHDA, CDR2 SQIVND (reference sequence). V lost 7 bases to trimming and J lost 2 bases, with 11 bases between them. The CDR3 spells CASTGRVNTEAFF. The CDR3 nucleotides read TGTGCCAGTACCGGCAGGGTTAACACTGAAGCTTTCTTT. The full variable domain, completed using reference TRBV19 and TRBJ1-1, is DGGITQSPKYLFRKEGQNVTLSCEQNLNHDAMYWYRQDPGQGLRLIYYSQIVNDFQKGDIAEGYSVSREKKESFPLTVTSAQKNPTAFYLCASTGRVNTEAFFGQGTRLTVV.

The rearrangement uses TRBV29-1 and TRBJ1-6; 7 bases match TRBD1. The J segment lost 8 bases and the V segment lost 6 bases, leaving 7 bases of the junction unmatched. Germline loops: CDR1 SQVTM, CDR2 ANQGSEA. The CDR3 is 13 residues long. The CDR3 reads CSVGQGEDSPLHF. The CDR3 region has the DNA TGCAGCGTCGGGCAGGGGGAAGATTCACCCCTCCACTTT.

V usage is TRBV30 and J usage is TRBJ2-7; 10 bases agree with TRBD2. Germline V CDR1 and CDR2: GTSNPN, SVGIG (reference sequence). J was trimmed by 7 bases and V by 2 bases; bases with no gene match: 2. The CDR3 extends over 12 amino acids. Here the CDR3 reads CAWSRLAGEQYF. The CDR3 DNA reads TGTGCCTGGAGTCGACTAGCGGGTGAGCAGTACTTC.

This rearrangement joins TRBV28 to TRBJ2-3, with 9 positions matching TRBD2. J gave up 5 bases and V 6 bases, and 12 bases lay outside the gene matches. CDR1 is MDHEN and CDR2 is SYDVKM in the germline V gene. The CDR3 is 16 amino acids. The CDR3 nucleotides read TGTGCCAGCAGAGCCTCCGGGACTAGCTTTTTAGATACGCAGTATTTT. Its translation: CASRASGTSFLDTQYF.

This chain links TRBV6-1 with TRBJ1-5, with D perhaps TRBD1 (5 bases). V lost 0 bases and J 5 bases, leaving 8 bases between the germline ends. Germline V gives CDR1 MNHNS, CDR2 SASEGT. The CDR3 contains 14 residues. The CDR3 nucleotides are TGTGCCAGCAGTGAAGCGCGGGGGTATCAGCCCCAGCATTTT. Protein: CASSEARGYQPQHF.

DNA of the CDR3: TGTGCCAGTAGTCAGGGCGGGACAGGGTCCTACGAGCAGTACTTC. This gives the protein CASSQGGTGSYEQYF. The chain carries TRBV19 and TRBJ2-7; 9 bases match TRBD1. Per the germline V gene, CDR1 is LNHDA and CDR2 is SQIVND (reference sequence). Trimming removed 5 bases from V and 1 base from J; junction bases left unmatched: 6. CDR3 length: 15 residues.

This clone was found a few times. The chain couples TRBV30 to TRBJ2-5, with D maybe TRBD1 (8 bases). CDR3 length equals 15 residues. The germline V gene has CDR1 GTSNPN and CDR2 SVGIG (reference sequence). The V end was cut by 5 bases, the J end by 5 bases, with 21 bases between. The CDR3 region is CAWGDDRGGMETQYF. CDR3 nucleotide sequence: TGTGCCTGGGGAGACGACAGGGGAGGGATGGAGACCCAGTACTTC.

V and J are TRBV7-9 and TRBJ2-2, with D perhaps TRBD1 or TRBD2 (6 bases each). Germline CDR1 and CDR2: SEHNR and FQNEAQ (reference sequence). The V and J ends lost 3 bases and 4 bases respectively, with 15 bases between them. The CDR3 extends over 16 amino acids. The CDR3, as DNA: TGTGCCAGCAGCTTTATTCGGGGGCCCAGCACCGGGGAGCTGTTTTTT. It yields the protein CASSFIRGPSTGELFF. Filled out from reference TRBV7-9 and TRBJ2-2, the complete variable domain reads DTGVSQNPRHKITKRGQNVTFRCDPISEHNRLYWYRQTLGQGPEFLTYFQNEAQLEKSRLLSDRFSAERPKGSFSTLEIQRTEQGDSAMYLCASSFIRGPSTGELFFGEGSRLTVL.

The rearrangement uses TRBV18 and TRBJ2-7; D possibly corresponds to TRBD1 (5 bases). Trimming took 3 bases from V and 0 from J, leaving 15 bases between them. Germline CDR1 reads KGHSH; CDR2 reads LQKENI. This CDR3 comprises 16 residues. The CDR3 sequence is CASSPASRVTSYEQYF. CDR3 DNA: TGTGCCAGCTCACCGGCGAGCAGGGTTACCTCCTACGAGCAGTACTTC.

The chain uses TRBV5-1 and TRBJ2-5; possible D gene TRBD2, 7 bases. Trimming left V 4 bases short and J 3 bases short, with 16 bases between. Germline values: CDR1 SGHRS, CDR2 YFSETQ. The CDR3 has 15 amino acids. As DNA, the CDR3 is TGCGCCAGCAGCGGGAGCGGGACATTGGAAGAGACCCAGTACTTC. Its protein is CASSGSGTLEETQYF.

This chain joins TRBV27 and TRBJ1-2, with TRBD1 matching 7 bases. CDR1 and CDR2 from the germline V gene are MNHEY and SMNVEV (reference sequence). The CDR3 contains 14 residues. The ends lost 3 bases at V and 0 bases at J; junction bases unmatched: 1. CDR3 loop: CASSFQGANYGYTF. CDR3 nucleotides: TGTGCCAGCAGTTTCCAGGGGGCTAACTATGGCTACACCTTC.

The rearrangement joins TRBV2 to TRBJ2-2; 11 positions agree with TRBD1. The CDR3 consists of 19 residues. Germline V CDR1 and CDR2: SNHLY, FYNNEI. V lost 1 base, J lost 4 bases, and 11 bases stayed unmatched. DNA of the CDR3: TGTGCCAGCAGTGAAGACCCCCGGGACAGGGGGGTCGGCACCGGGGAGCTGTTTTTT. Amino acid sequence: CASSEDPRDRGVGTGELFF. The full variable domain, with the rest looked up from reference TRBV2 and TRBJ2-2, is EPEVTQTPSHQVTQMGQEVILRCVPISNHLYFYWYRQILGQKVEFLVSFYNNEISEKSEIFDDQFSVERPDGSNFTLKIRSTKLEDSAMYFCASSEDPRDRGVGTGELFFGEGSRLTVL.

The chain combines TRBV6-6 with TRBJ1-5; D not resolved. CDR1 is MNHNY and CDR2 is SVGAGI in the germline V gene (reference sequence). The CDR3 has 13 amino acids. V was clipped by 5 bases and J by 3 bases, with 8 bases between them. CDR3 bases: TGTGCCAGCAGTAACACTCTCAATCAGCCCCAGCATTTT. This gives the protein CASSNTLNQPQHF.

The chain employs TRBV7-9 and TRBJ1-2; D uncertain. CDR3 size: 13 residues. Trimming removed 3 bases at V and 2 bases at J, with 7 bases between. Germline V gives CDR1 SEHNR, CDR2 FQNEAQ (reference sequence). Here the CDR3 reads CASSLDGNYGYTF. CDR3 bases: TGTGCCAGCAGCTTGGACGGAAACTATGGCTACACCTTC.

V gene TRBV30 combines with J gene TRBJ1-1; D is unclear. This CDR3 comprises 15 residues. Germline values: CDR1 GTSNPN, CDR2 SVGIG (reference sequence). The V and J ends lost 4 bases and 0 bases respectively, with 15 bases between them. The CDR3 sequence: CAWIPSPEMNTEAFF. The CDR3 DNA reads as TGTGCCTGGATTCCCTCCCCAGAGATGAACACTGAAGCTTTCTTT.

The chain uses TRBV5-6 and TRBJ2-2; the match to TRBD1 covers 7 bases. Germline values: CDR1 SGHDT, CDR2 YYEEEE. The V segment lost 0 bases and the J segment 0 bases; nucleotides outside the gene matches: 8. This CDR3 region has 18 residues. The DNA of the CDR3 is TGTGCCAGCAGCTTGGCCGAGGGACAGTTCGCGAACACCGGGGAGCTGTTTTTT. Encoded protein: CASSLAEGQFANTGELFF.

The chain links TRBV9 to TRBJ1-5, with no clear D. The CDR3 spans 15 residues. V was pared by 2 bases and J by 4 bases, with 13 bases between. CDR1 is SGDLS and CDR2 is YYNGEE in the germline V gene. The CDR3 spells CASSVGGTVNQPQHF. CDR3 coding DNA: TGTGCCAGCAGCGTCGGAGGAACAGTGAATCAGCCCCAGCATTTT.

CDR3 nucleotide sequence: TGCGCCAGCAGCTTTATGTCAGGCTCTGGAAACACCATATATTTT. Translated: CASSFMSGSGNTIYF. V is TRBV5-1 and J is TRBJ1-3; D is unresolved. Germline V gene sequence: CDR1 SGHRS, CDR2 YFSETQ. Trimming shortened V by 2 bases and J by 0 bases, and 9 bases separated the two germline ends. The CDR3 totals 15 residues.

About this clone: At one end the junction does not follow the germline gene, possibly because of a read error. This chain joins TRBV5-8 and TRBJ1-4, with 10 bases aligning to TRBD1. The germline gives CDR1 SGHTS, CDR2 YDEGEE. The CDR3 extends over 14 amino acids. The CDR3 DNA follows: TGTGCCAGCAGTTTGGACAGGGGGAGTGAAAAACTGTTTTTT. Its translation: CASSLDRGSEKLFF.

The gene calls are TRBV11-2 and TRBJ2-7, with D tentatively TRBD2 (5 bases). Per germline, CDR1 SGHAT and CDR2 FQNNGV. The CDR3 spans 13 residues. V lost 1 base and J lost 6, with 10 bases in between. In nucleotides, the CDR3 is TGTGCCAGCAGCTTAGGGGCTCGGGGCGAGCAGTACTTC. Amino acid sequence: CASSLGARGEQYF.

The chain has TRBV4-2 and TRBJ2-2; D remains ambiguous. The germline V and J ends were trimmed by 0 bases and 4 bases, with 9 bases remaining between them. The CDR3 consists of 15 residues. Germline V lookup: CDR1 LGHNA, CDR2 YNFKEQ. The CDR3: CASSQERPSTGELFF. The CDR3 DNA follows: TGTGCCAGCAGCCAAGAAAGGCCTTCCACCGGGGAGCTGTTTTTT.

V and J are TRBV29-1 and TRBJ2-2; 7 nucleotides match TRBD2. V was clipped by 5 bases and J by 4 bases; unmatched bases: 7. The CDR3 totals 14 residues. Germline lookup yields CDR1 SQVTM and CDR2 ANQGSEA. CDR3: CSVRPGGGTGELFF. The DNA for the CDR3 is TGCAGCGTTAGGCCTGGGGGGGGCACCGGGGAGCTGTTTTTT.

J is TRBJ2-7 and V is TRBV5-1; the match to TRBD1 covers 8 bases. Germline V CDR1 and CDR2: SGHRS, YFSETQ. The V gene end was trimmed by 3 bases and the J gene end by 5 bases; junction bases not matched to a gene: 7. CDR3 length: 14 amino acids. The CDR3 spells CASSSGQVPDEQYF. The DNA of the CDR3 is TGCGCCAGCAGCTCGGGACAGGTCCCCGACGAGCAGTACTTC.

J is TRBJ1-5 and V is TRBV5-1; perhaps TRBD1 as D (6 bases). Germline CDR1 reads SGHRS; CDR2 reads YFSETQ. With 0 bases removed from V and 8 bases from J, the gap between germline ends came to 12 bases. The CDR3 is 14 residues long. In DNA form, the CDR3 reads TGCGCCAGCAGCTTGGAAGGGGGGGCTAAGCCCCAGCATTTT. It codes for CASSLEGGAKPQHF.

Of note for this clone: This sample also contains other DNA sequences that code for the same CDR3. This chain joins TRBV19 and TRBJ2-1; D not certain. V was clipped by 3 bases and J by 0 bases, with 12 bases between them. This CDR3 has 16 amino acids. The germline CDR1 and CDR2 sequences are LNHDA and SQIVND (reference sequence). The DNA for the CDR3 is TGTGCCAGTAGTATCGGTCCGGGCCGCTCCTACAATGAGCAGTTCTTC. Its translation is CASSIGPGRSYNEQFF.

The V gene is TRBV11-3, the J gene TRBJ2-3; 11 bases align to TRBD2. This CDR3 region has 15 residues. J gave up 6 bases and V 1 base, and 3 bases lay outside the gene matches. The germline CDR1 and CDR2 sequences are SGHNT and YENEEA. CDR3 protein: CASSLGLAGPDTQYF. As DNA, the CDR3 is TGTGCCAGCAGCTTAGGACTAGCGGGGCCGGATACGCAGTATTTT.

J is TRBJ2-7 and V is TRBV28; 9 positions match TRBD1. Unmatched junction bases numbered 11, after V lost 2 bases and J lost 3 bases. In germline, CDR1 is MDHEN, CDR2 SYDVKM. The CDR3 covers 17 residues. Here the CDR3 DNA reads TGTGCCAGCAGTTTAAGGACAGGGGAGGGAACGGACTACGAGCAGTACTTC. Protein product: CASSLRTGEGTDYEQYF.

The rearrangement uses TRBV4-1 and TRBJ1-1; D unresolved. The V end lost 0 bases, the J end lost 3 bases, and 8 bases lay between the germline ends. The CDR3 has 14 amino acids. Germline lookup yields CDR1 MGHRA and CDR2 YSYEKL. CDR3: CASSQDRVYTEAFF. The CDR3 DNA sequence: TGCGCCAGCAGCCAAGATCGAGTTTACACTGAAGCTTTCTTT.